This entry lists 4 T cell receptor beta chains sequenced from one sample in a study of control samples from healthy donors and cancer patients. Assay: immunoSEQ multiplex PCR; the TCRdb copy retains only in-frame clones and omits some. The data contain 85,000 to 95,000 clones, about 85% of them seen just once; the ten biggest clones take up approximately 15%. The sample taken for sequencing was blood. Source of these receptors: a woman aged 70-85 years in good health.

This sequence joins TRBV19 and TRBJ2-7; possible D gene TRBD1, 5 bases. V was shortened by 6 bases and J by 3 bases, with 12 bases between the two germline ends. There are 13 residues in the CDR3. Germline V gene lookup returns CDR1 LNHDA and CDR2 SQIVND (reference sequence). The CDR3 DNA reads TGTGCCAGTAGCCCGGGTAGGGGCTACGAGCAGTACTTC. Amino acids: CASSPGRGYEQYF.

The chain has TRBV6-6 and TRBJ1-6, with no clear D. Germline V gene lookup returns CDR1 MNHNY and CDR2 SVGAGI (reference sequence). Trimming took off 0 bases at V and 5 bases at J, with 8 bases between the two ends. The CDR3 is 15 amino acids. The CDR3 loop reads CASSYSAGDNSPLHF. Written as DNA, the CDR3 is TGTGCCAGCAGTTACTCGGCAGGTGATAATTCACCCCTCCACTTT.

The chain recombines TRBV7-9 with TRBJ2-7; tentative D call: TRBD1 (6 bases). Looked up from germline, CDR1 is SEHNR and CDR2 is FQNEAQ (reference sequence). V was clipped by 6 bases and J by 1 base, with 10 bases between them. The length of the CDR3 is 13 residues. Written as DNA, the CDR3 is TGTGCCAGCAGACCAGGGGAGTCCTACGAGCAGTACTTC. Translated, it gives CASRPGESYEQYF.

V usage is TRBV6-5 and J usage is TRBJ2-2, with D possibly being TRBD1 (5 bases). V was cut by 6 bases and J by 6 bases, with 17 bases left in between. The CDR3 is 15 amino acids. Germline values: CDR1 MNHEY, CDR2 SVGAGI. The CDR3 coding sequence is TGTGCCAGCAGACCTACTCAAGGGGTGGCCGGGGAGCTGTTTTTT. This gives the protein CASRPTQGVAGELFF.